This T cell receptor (beta chain) was recorded in a study of blood T cell repertoires in COVID-19. Recovered status applied to Cohort 3 donors who had two consecutive negative PCRs. It also applied to those with clearance or with symptom resolution. TCRdb's table, derived via immunoSEQ multiplex PCR, lists solely in-frame clones and lacks some. The sample records approximately 140,000 clones, 75% to 90% being singletons. Input material: PBMCs or T cells enriched from blood (not recorded which). The sequence derives from a woman aged 50 to 60 who had recovered from COVID-19.

The CDR3 DNA reads as TGTGCCAGCGGCGGGGGGGGCCCGCCTGCGCAGTATTTT. It codes for CASGGGGPPAQYF. V usage is TRBV6-5 and J usage is TRBJ2-3; 9 positions match TRBD2. This CDR3 has 13 amino acids. The junction had 10 bases not matched to a gene; V was cut back by 8 bases and J by 10 bases. Germline V CDR1 and CDR2: MNHEY, SVGAGI.